The next 8 T cell receptor beta chains were all read from a single sample in a study of T cells after posttransplantation cyclophosphamide. The table came from immunoSEQ multiplex PCR; TCRdb's copy has only in-frame clones and leaves some out. Observed are about 36,000 clones, no singletons, with the top ten taking around 1.2%. Specimen: PBMCs. Receptors were obtained from a girl aged 10 to 17 in good health, CMV-negative, and a related stem cell transplant donor.

This clone was seen repeatedly, ten times or more. V and J are TRBV18 and TRBJ1-4; D remains ambiguous. From germline, CDR1 is KGHSH and CDR2 LQKENI. The V end was cut by 2 bases, the J end by 10 bases, with 26 bases between. The CDR3 has 18 residues. CDR3 protein: CASSPSAGTARPDPKLFF. As DNA, the CDR3 is TGTGCCAGCTCACCATCGGCGGGTACGGCAAGGCCAGATCCAAAACTGTTTTTT.

This clone was recorded at least ten times. The rearrangement joins TRBV5-1 to TRBJ1-4, with D tentatively TRBD1 (6 bases). From germline, CDR1 is SGHRS and CDR2 YFSETQ. With 4 bases removed from V and 3 bases from J, the gap between germline ends came to 10 bases. The CDR3 runs 14 residues. CDR3 protein: CASSVRGSNEKLFF. CDR3 coding DNA: TGCGCCAGCAGCGTCAGGGGCTCTAATGAAAAACTGTTTTTT. The complete variable domain, with remaining parts taken from reference TRBV5-1 and TRBJ1-4, reads KAGVTQTPRYLIKTRGQQVTLSCSPISGHRSVSWYQQTPGQGLQFLFEYFSETQRNKGNFPGRFSGRQFSNSRSEMNVSTLELGDSALYLCASSVRGSNEKLFFGSGTQLSVL.

In its sample, this clone is medium-sized. This chain joins TRBV5-4 and TRBJ1-1, with 7 bases identical to TRBD1. The V and J ends lost 0 bases and 2 bases, in that order; junction bases with no gene match: 10. Germline V gene lookup returns CDR1 SGHNT and CDR2 YYREEE (reference sequence). The CDR3 runs 17 residues. The CDR3 nucleotides read TGTGCCAGCAGCTTGGATGGGACAGAATTTGTAAACACTGAAGCTTTCTTT. Translation gives CASSLDGTEFVNTEAFF.

This clone was seen more than once but under ten times. CDR3 protein: CASSHLGGKTEAFF. The CDR3 DNA reads TGTGCCAGCAGCCACCTGGGGGGGAAAACTGAAGCTTTCTTT. The V and J genes are TRBV14 and TRBJ1-1; possible D gene TRBD1, 5 bases. The germline CDR1 and CDR2 sequences are SGHDN and FVKESK. Trimming pared 3 bases from V and 5 bases from J, leaving 13 bases between. The CDR3 has 14 residues.

This clone was detected ten times or more. The chain has TRBV4-1 and TRBJ1-3, with 9 bases that match TRBD1. J gave up 2 bases and V 0 bases, and 20 bases lay outside the gene matches. The CDR3 spans 22 residues. CDR1 MGHRA and CDR2 YSYEKL come from the germline V gene. CDR3 loop: CASSQERLRGQGNGKTGNTIYF. CDR3 sequence (DNA): TGCGCCAGCAGCCAAGAGCGTCTGCGGGGACAGGGAAACGGAAAGACTGGAAACACCATATATTTT.

This clone was picked up many times. V is TRBV7-9 and J is TRBJ1-3; D call uncertain. Per the germline V gene, CDR1 is SEHNR and CDR2 is FQNEAQ (reference sequence). This CDR3 is 14 amino acids long. Between the trimmed V and J ends, which lost 3 bases and 3 bases, there was a span of 9 bases. The CDR3 reads CASSLEGIGNTIYF. The CDR3 DNA reads as TGTGCCAGCAGCTTGGAGGGAATTGGAAACACCATATATTTT.

Many counts were recorded for this clone. The J gene is TRBJ1-2, the V gene TRBV6-5, with TRBD1 identical over 9 bases. Germline V CDR1 and CDR2: MNHEY, SVGAGI. V was clipped by 7 bases and J by 5 bases; unmatched bases: 8. CDR3 length: 14 amino acids. The CDR3 loop reads CASMVGTGNYGYTF. The DNA for the CDR3 is TGTGCCAGCATGGTTGGGACAGGGAATTATGGCTACACCTTC.

This sequence joins TRBV18 and TRBJ2-5; 7 positions agree with TRBD2. Trimming took 0 bases from V and 4 from J; bases not matched to a gene: 11. The CDR3 has 17 amino acids. From germline, CDR1 is KGHSH and CDR2 LQKENI. The CDR3 coding sequence is TGTGCCAGCTCACCACCCGGCGGGAGAGTGGGTCGAGAGACCCAGTACTTC. Its protein is CASSPPGGRVGRETQYF.